One sample yielded the 24 T cell receptor beta chains listed below, sequenced in a study of blood T cells in healthy people across ages. The use of a sample-barcoded 5' primer and a J-beta primer mix characterized a second PCR of roughly 7 to 11 cycles. TCRdb fed the 5' RACE reads into MiXCR, producing one record per CDR3 protein. The sample lists more than 450,000 distinct CDR3 sequences, roughly a quarter occurring once. This sample also appeared in a second study, on T cells of mothers and their children.

Sequencing was performed on blood. These receptors originate from a boy aged 2 to 9 in good health.

CDR3 protein: CATSDSSNLADSTDTQYF. CDR3 nucleotides: TGTGCCACCAGTGATTCGTCAAATCTAGCGGATAGCACAGATACGCAGTATTTT. J is TRBJ2-3 and V is TRBV24-1; 7 bases are a match to TRBD2. The CDR3 contains 18 residues. The V segment lost 2 bases and the J segment 0 bases; nucleotides outside the gene matches: 10. Germline CDR1 KGHDR, CDR2 SFDVKD.

This chain joins TRBV9 and TRBJ2-5; 8 nucleotides agree with TRBD2. The CDR3 extends over 14 amino acids. The germline CDR1 and CDR2 sequences are SGDLS and YYNGEE. Trimming took 4 bases from V and 5 from J; bases not matched to a gene: 7. For the CDR3, the DNA is TGTGCCAGCAGCCCTCGACTAGCGTCGGAGACCCAGTACTTC. Translating gives CASSPRLASETQYF.

This sequence joins TRBV12-3 or TRBV12-4 and TRBJ2-7, with no clear D. There are 12 residues in the CDR3. V gave up 3 bases and J gave up 5 bases, with 8 bases separating them. Written as DNA, the CDR3 is TGTGCCAGCAGTTTTGGGCGTAACGAGCAGTACTTC. It codes for CASSFGRNEQYF.

This clonotype was picked up a small number of times. The V call is TRBV12-5, the J call TRBJ2-1; a possible D gene is TRBD1 (5 bases). V dropped 0 bases and J dropped 4 bases, with 10 bases sitting between them. The germline CDR1 and CDR2 sequences are LGHNT and FRNRAP. CDR3 length: 15 amino acids. This CDR3 is CASGLVRTLYNEQFF. Written as DNA, the CDR3 is TGTGCTAGTGGTTTGGTGCGGACACTATACAATGAGCAGTTCTTC.

The chain has TRBV20-1 and TRBJ2-5; no firm D call. TRBJ2-7 explains the end of the DNA better; the J call may be wrong. This CDR3 is built from 12 residues. CDR1 and CDR2 (germline): DFQATT, SNEGSKA (reference sequence). The CDR3 region has the DNA TGCAGTGCTAGAGATTCGGCCTCCGAGCAGTACTTC. This encodes CSARDSASEQYF.

This clonotype was picked up a small number of times. The rearrangement links TRBV4-1 to TRBJ2-4; D is uncertain. There are 16 residues in the CDR3. Germline loops: CDR1 MGHRA, CDR2 YSYEKL. The ends were cut back, 1 base at V and 0 bases at J, with 10 bases in the middle. DNA of the CDR3: TGCGCCAGCAGCCAAGGATATCCGGTAGCCAAAAACATTCAGTACTTC. This encodes CASSQGYPVAKNIQYF.

V usage is TRBV30 and J usage is TRBJ2-5, with a weak D call TRBD2 (5 bases). The germline V gene has CDR1 GTSNPN and CDR2 SVGIG (reference sequence). Trimming left V 6 bases short and J 7 bases short, with 12 bases between. This CDR3 is built from 11 residues. The CDR3 region has the DNA TGTGCCTGTAGTTTTGGAGGGACCCAGTACTTC. Residues: CACSFGGTQYF.

J is TRBJ1-5 and V is TRBV20-1; D not resolved. V lost 3 bases and J lost 5, with 11 bases in between. Germline CDR1 is DFQATT and CDR2 is SNEGSKA (reference sequence). This CDR3 contains 13 residues. In DNA form, the CDR3 reads TGCAGTGCTAGTTCCGGGAGGGATCAGCCCCAGCATTTT. Amino acids: CSASSGRDQPQHF.

This clonotype was recorded a few times. V is TRBV6-5 and J is TRBJ2-5, with D possibly matching TRBD2 (6 bases). Germline CDR1 MNHEY, CDR2 SVGAGI. The CDR3 sequence is 15 residues long. The ends were cut back, 2 bases at V and 11 bases at J, with 21 bases in the middle. The CDR3 loop is CASSYNDGRANEQYF. The CDR3 DNA reads as TGTGCCAGCAGTTACAATGACGGGAGAGCCAATGAGCAGTACTTC.

In this sample, this clonotype turned up a few times. V is TRBV4-3 and J is TRBJ2-5; 8 bases are a match to TRBD2. The better agreement between TRBJ2-1 and the DNA end casts doubt on the J call. Germline CDR1 LGHNA, CDR2 YSLEER. The CDR3 extends over 15 amino acids. CDR3 sequence: CASSQFSAGVNEQFF. Written as DNA, the CDR3 is TGCGCCAGCAGCCAGTTTTCAGCGGGAGTGAATGAGCAGTTCTTC.

In this sample, this clonotype turned up a few times. V usage is TRBV15 and J usage is TRBJ2-5; D is undetermined. Germline loops: CDR1 LNHNV, CDR2 YYDKDF (reference sequence). Trimming took off 0 bases at V and 1 base at J, with 9 bases between the two ends. The CDR3 contains 15 residues. The CDR3 region has the DNA TGTGCCACCAGCAGAGATAAGGCGGTCCAAGAGACCCAGTACTTC. It yields the protein CATSRDKAVQETQYF.

There are a few counts of this clonotype. This sequence joins TRBV20-1 and TRBJ2-1; 8 bases align to TRBD2. The CDR3 totals 18 residues. V lost 6 bases and J lost 2; bases outside the gene matches: 18. The germline CDR1 and CDR2 sequences are DFQATT and SNEGSKA (reference sequence). The DNA of the CDR3 is TGCAGTGCAGGGGGTAGCGGGATATTACCAAGCCCCTACAATGAGCAGTTCTTC. This gives the protein CSAGGSGILPSPYNEQFF.

This clonotype showed up just a few times. The chain joins TRBV4-3 to TRBJ2-5, with TRBD1 as a possible D gene (6 bases). Germline V lookup: CDR1 LGHNA, CDR2 YSLEER. V was clipped by 1 base and J by 4 bases, with 13 bases between them. The CDR3 contains 15 residues. In DNA, the CDR3 is TGCGCCAGCAGCCAAGGTGCGGACAGTTTAGAGACCCAGTACTTC. Residues: CASSQGADSLETQYF.

The rearrangement links TRBV20-1 to TRBJ2-3; D gene ambiguous. Trimming left V 7 bases short and J 9 bases short, with 20 bases between. This CDR3 region has 13 residues. Per the germline V gene, CDR1 is DFQATT and CDR2 is SNEGSKA (reference sequence). CDR3 residues: CSGTTHSLSTQYF. The CDR3 nucleotides are TGCAGTGGTACGACCCATAGTCTTTCGACGCAGTATTTT.

This rearrangement joins TRBV2 to TRBJ2-5; D is ambiguous. CDR1 and CDR2 from the germline V gene are SNHLY and FYNNEI. The CDR3 has 15 amino acids. V lost 3 bases, J lost 5 bases, and 16 bases lay in between. CDR3 nucleotide sequence: TGTGCCAGCAGTGAGTTGTCTAGTATAATTGAGACCCAGTACTTC. Its translation: CASSELSSIIETQYF.

This rearrangement joins TRBV5-1 to TRBJ2-1; 7 bases are shared with TRBD2. The end of the DNA is better explained by TRBJ2-7, so the J call may be wrong. Germline loops: CDR1 SGHRS, CDR2 YFSETQ. The CDR3 runs to 15 residues. CDR3 sequence (DNA): TGCGCCAGCAGCCCCCTCGGCGGGGGAAACTACGAGCAGTACTTC. Translated, it gives CASSPLGGGNYEQYF.

The chain combines TRBV3-1 with TRBJ2-7; 8 positions agree with TRBD1. After removal of 1 base from V and 8 bases from J, the junction contained 10 bases not matched to a gene. This CDR3 contains 15 residues. The germline V gene has CDR1 LGHDT and CDR2 YNNKEL (reference sequence). The CDR3 spells CASSQGPGQAPKQYF. CDR3 DNA sequence: TGTGCCAGCAGCCAAGGTCCGGGACAGGCCCCAAAGCAGTACTTC.

There are a few counts of this clonotype. This chain joins TRBV7-2 and TRBJ2-1, with D tentatively TRBD2 (7 bases). V gave up 4 bases and J gave up 9 bases, with 19 bases separating them. The CDR3 totals 15 residues. Germline loops: CDR1 SGHTA, CDR2 FQGNSA. In DNA form, the CDR3 reads TGTGCCAGCAGCTCACTCGGGGGCGGGAGTGGTGAGCAGTTCTTC. Translated: CASSSLGGGSGEQFF.

The genes are TRBV12-3 or TRBV12-4 and TRBJ2-1; 10 nucleotides agree with TRBD2. V was pared by 4 bases and J by 10 bases, with 7 bases of the junction left unmatched. This CDR3 has 14 residues. CDR3 DNA: TGTGCCAGCAGTTCCTTAGCGGGGGGAGGGGAGCAGTTCTTC. Protein sequence: CASSSLAGGGEQFF.

This chain links TRBV9 with TRBJ1-6, with TRBD1 identical over 9 bases. V lost 2 bases and J lost 5; bases outside the gene matches: 2. Germline lookup yields CDR1 SGDLS and CDR2 YYNGEE. The CDR3 totals 15 residues. As DNA, the CDR3 is TGTGCCAGCAGCGTTGGACAGGGGCATAATTCACCCCTCCACTTT. The encoded protein is CASSVGQGHNSPLHF. The entire variable domain, with the rest obtained from reference TRBV9 and TRBJ1-6, is as follows: DSGVTQTPKHLITATGQRVTLRCSPRSGDLSVYWYQQSLDQGLQFLIQYYNGEERAKGNILERFSAQQFPDLHSELNLSSLELGDSALYFCASSVGQGHNSPLHFGNGTRLTVT.

This clonotype turned up a few times. The gene calls are TRBV15 and TRBJ2-5, with 14 bases aligning to TRBD2. The DNA end is more similar to TRBJ2-7, so the J call may be wrong. Germline V gene data show CDR1 as LNHNV and CDR2 as YYDKDF (reference sequence). There are 18 residues in the CDR3. This CDR3 reads CATSSLPGLAGDTYEQYF. CDR3 coding DNA: TGTGCCACCAGCTCCTTGCCGGGACTAGCGGGAGACACCTACGAGCAGTACTTC.

The chain joins TRBV19 to TRBJ2-6; 8 bases are shared with TRBD2. The germline CDR1 and CDR2 sequences are LNHDA and SQIVND (reference sequence). V lost 1 base and J lost 6; bases outside the gene matches: 5. CDR3 size: 16 residues. CDR3: CASSIGGLAAANVLTF. The CDR3 nucleotides are TGTGCCAGTAGTATAGGAGGACTAGCTGCGGCCAACGTCCTGACTTTC.

This chain links TRBV6-2 or TRBV6-3 with TRBJ2-1; weak D call: TRBD2 (6 bases). The CDR3 consists of 14 residues. Germline V CDR1 and CDR2: MNHEY, SVGEGT. With 9 bases removed from V and 2 bases from J, the gap between germline ends came to 14 bases. The CDR3 sequence: CASRKTSAYNEQFF. DNA of the CDR3: TGTGCCAGTAGGAAGACTAGTGCCTACAATGAGCAGTTCTTC.

This clonotype was seen only a few times. The J gene is TRBJ2-5, the V gene TRBV3-1; 8 nucleotides match TRBD2. The germline gives CDR1 LGHDT, CDR2 YNNKEL (reference sequence). The trim removed 0 bases at V and 2 bases at J, leaving 5 bases unmatched. The CDR3 is 16 amino acids. CDR3 coding DNA: TGTGCCAGCAGCCAAGAGCAGCGGGGGTCTCAAGAGACCCAGTACTTC. Translating it yields CASSQEQRGSQETQYF.